This T cell receptor beta chain was recorded in a study of patients and donors after allogeneic stem cell transplantation. The CDR3 has 13 amino acids. Trimming cost V 6 bases and J 8 bases, with 16 bases left between them. This clonotype has more than one count but fewer than ten. TCRdb ran MiXCR on the RT-PCR reads and lists one entry per CDR3 protein. The sample lists roughly 200,000 distinct CDR3 sequences; about 38% were seen once. The source of this sequence is a human donor who was either an allogeneic HSCT recipient or a stem cell or donor lymphocyte infusion donor (not recorded which). It is not recorded whose cells these are; they may come from a transplant donor. Material: blood, either unsorted or a sorted T cell fraction (not recorded which). V is TRBV12-3 or TRBV12-4 and J is TRBJ2-5; D perhaps matches TRBD1 (6 bases). DNA of the CDR3: TGTGCCAGCAGGACGGGACACTTAAGTACCCAGTACTTC. Its translation is CASRTGHLSTQYF.